The 13 T cell receptor beta chains below were found in one sample sequenced in a study of preoperative IRX-2 immunotherapy in early breast cancer. Only in-frame clones appear in the TCRdb table, and some are missing; sequencing was by immunoSEQ multiplex PCR. The table records around 62,000 clones, approximately 94% of them present only once. Documented treatment: preoperative locoregional IRX-2 cytokine immunotherapy. Sample collection occurred from a patient treated with IRX-2 immunotherapy. All receptors derive from a human donor with breast cancer.

The chain is built from TRBV5-1 and TRBJ2-7; TRBD1 might be the D (5 bases). Germline-derived CDR1 and CDR2 are SGHRS and YFSETQ. There are 15 residues in the CDR3. Trimming left V 3 bases short and J 1 base short, with 14 bases between. The CDR3 sequence: CASSSSGYLSYEQYF. The CDR3 region has the DNA TGCGCCAGCAGCTCTTCAGGGTACCTATCCTACGAGCAGTACTTC.

The chain links TRBV18 to TRBJ2-3; tentative D call: TRBD2 (6 bases). CDR1 is KGHSH, CDR2 LQKENI, per germline. The CDR3 extends over 15 amino acids. With 3 bases removed from V and 0 bases from J, the gap between germline ends came to 10 bases. DNA of the CDR3: TGTGCCAGCTCACCCCCGGGACTGAGCACAGATACGCAGTATTTT. It encodes CASSPPGLSTDTQYF.

The rearrangement uses TRBV7-8 and TRBJ1-1; D is possibly TRBD1 (6 bases). V was cut by 1 base and J by 8 bases, with 11 bases left in between. The CDR3 extends over 13 amino acids. Germline-derived CDR1 and CDR2 are SGHVS and FQNEAQ. CDR3 loop: CASSLGGPEEAFF. CDR3 in DNA: TGTGCCAGCAGCTTAGGGGGGCCCGAGGAAGCTTTCTTT.

The V call is TRBV7-2, the J call TRBJ1-5; D is undetermined. Germline CDR1 is SGHTA and CDR2 is FQGNSA. V was cut by 1 base and J by 4 bases, with 8 bases left in between. CDR3 length equals 14 residues. CDR3 nucleotides: TGTGCCAGCAGCTTAGTACCAGAAAATCAGCCCCAGCATTTT. Translating it yields CASSLVPENQPQHF.

The V call is TRBV9, the J call TRBJ2-3; 7 bases agree with TRBD2. The V gene end was trimmed by 0 bases and the J gene end by 0 bases; junction bases not matched to a gene: 4. The CDR3 loop spans 16 amino acids. From germline, CDR1 is SGDLS and CDR2 YYNGEE. DNA of the CDR3: TGTGCCAGCAGCGTAGATGTAGCGGGCAGCACAGATACGCAGTATTTT. This codes for CASSVDVAGSTDTQYF.

The genes are TRBV11-1 and TRBJ2-1; 11 nucleotides align to TRBD1. V was pared by 2 bases and J by 15 bases, with 15 bases of the junction left unmatched. CDR1 and CDR2 (germline): SGHAT, FQDESV (reference sequence). The CDR3 extends over 16 amino acids. The CDR3 sequence is CASSLPGQGDPIHLFF. CDR3 DNA: TGTGCCAGCAGCTTACCGGGACAGGGGGACCCGATTCACCTGTTCTTC.

The chain uses TRBV6-5 and TRBJ1-1; D is undetermined. Trimming removed 7 bases from V and 2 bases from J, with 11 bases in between. The CDR3 consists of 13 residues. CDR1 and CDR2 from the germline V gene are MNHEY and SVGAGI. CDR3 in DNA: TGTGCCAGCAAGTCGGGCGGAAACACTGAAGCTTTCTTT. This translates into CASKSGGNTEAFF.

The chain links TRBV6-6 to TRBJ2-1; perhaps TRBD2 as D (6 bases). This CDR3 comprises 16 residues. The V end was cut by 6 bases, the J end by 6 bases, with 21 bases between. Germline CDR1 is MNHNY and CDR2 is SVGAGI (reference sequence). The CDR3 sequence: CASSKWRGGKGNEQFF. As DNA, the CDR3 is TGTGCCAGCAGCAAATGGAGGGGTGGAAAAGGCAATGAGCAGTTCTTC.

This chain links TRBV27 with TRBJ2-7; 16 nucleotides agree with TRBD2. V shed 5 bases and J 2 bases; nucleotides not matched to a gene: 21. Germline CDR1 and CDR2: MNHEY and SMNVEV (reference sequence). The CDR3 extends over 22 amino acids. The CDR3 coding sequence is TGTGCCAGCAGTCCGATCCTCCGGGACAGCGCGGGACTAGCGGGAGGGCCCTACGAGCAGTACTTC. Its protein is CASSPILRDSAGLAGGPYEQYF.

The V call is TRBV6-1, the J call TRBJ2-2, with D possibly matching TRBD2 (6 bases). Germline V gene sequence: CDR1 MNHNS, CDR2 SASEGT. The CDR3 covers 17 residues. Trimming left V 0 bases short and J 6 bases short, with 17 bases between. For the CDR3, the DNA is TGTGCCAGCAGTGAAGCGCGGGGACGGTATTCCTCCGGGGAGCTGTTTTTT. Translation gives CASSEARGRYSSGELFF.

The chain carries TRBV18 and TRBJ1-1; possibly TRBD1 for D (5 bases). Per the germline V gene, CDR1 is KGHSH and CDR2 is LQKENI. This CDR3 is built from 15 residues. The V end was cut by 0 bases, the J end by 1 base, with 9 bases between. In DNA, the CDR3 is TGTGCCAGCTCACCACCCGGGGGGGGGAACACTGAAGCTTTCTTT. Translating it yields CASSPPGGGNTEAFF.

V gene TRBV4-3 combines with J gene TRBJ2-3; D ambiguous. The CDR3 is made up of 13 amino acids. The V end was cut by 5 bases, the J end by 0 bases, with 6 bases between. CDR1 and CDR2 from the germline V gene are LGHNA and YSLEER. CDR3 sequence: CASSMSSTDTQYF. CDR3 coding DNA: TGCGCCAGCAGCATGTCTAGCACAGATACGCAGTATTTT.

The chain has TRBV6-6 and TRBJ2-1; tentatively, D is TRBD1 or TRBD2 (7 bases each). Germline CDR1 is MNHNY and CDR2 is SVGAGI (reference sequence). Between the trimmed V and J ends, which lost 2 bases and 3 bases, there was a span of 14 bases. The CDR3 has 16 residues. CDR3 amino acids: CASSYKSGGVYNEQFF. In DNA, the CDR3 is TGTGCCAGCAGTTACAAGTCAGGGGGGGTCTACAATGAGCAGTTCTTC.